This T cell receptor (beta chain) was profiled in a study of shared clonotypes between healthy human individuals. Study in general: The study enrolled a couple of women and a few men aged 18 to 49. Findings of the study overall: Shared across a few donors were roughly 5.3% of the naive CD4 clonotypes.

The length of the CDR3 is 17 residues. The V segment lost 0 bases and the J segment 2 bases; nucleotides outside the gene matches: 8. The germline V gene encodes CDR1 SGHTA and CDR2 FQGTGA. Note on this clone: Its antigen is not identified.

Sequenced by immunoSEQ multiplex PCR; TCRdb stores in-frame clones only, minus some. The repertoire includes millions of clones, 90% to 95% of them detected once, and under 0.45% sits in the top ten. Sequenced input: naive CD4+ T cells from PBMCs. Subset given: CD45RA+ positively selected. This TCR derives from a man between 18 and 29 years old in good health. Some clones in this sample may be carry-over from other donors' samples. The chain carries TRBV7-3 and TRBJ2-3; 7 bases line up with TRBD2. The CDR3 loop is CASSLTAVAGVTDTQYF. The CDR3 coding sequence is TGTGCCAGCAGCTTAACCGCTGTAGCGGGTGTCACAGATACGCAGTATTTT. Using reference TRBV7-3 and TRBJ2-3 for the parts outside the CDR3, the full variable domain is GAGVSQTPSNKVTEKGKYVELRCDPISGHTALYWYRQSLGQGPEFLIYFQGTGAADDSGLPNDRFFAVRPEGSVSTLKIQRTERGDSAVYLCASSLTAVAGVTDTQYFGPGTRLTVL.